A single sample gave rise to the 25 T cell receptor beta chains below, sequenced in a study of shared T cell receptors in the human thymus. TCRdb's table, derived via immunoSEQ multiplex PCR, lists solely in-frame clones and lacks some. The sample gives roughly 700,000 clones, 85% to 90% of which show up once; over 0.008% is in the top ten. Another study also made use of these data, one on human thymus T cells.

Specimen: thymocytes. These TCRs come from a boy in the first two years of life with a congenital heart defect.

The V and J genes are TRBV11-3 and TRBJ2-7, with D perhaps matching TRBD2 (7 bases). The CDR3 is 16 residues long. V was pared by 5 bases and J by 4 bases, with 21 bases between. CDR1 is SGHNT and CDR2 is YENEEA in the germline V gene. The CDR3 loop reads CASSPPKGGGGYEQYF. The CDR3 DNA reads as TGTGCCAGCAGCCCCCCCAAAGGAGGGGGAGGGTACGAGCAGTACTTC.

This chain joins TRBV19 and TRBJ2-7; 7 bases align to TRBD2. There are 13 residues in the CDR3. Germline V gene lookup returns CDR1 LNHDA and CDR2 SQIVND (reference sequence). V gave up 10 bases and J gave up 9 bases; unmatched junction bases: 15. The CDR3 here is CATAGRLPTTQYF. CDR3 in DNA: TGTGCCACAGCCGGGAGGCTACCTACGACGCAGTACTTC.

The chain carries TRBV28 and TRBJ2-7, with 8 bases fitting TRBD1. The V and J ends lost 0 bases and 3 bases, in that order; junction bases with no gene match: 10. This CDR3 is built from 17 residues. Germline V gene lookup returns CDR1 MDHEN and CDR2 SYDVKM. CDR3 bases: TGTGCCAGCAGTTTATGCCCCCCGGGACAGGAGATCTACGAGCAGTACTTC. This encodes CASSLCPPGQEIYEQYF.

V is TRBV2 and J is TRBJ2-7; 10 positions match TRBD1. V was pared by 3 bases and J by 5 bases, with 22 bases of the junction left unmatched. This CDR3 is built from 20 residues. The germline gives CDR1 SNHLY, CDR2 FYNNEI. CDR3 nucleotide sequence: TGTGCCAGCAGTGATAAGTACGGGACAGGGGTGAAGCGGGAGAATCACGAGCAGTACTTC. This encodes CASSDKYGTGVKRENHEQYF.

The CDR3 sequence: CASSLPNQGLAGVTDTQYF. The CDR3 DNA follows: TGTGCCAGCAGCTTGCCCAACCAGGGACTAGCGGGAGTTACAGATACGCAGTATTTT. The chain combines TRBV5-4 with TRBJ2-3; 14 bases line up with TRBD2. Germline CDR1 and CDR2: SGHNT and YYREEE (reference sequence). Losses at the gene ends were 1 base for V and 3 bases for J; bases not matched to a gene: 10. CDR3 length equals 19 residues.

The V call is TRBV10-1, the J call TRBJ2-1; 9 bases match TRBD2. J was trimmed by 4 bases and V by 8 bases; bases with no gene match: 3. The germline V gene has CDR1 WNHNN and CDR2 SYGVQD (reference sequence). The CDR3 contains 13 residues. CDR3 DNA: TGCGCCAGCCGGACTAGCGCATACAATGAGCAGTTCTTC. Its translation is CASRTSAYNEQFF.

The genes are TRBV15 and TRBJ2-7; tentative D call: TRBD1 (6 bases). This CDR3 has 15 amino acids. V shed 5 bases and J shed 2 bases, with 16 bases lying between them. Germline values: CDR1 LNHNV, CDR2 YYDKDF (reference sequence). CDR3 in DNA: TGTGCCACCAGCGCCTGCTCGGGACACCCCTACGAGCAGTACTTC. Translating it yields CATSACSGHPYEQYF.

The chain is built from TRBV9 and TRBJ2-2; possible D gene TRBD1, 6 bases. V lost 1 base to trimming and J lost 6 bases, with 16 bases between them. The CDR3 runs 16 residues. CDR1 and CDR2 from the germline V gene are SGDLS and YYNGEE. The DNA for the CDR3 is TGTGCCAGCAGCGTAAACAGGGTGCGGGTTTCCGGGGAGCTGTTTTTT. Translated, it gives CASSVNRVRVSGELFF.

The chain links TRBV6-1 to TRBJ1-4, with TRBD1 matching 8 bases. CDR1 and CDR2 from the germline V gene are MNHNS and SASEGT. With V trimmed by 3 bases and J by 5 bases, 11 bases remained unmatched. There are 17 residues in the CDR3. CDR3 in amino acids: CASSDRQGARRNEKLFF. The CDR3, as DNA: TGTGCCAGCAGTGACAGGCAGGGGGCCAGGCGCAATGAAAAACTGTTTTTT.

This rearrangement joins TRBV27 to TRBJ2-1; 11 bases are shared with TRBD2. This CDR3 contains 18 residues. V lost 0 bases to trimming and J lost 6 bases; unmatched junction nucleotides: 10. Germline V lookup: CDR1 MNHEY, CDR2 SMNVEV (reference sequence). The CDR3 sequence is CASSLSSRLAGGVNEQFF. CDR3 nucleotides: TGTGCCAGCAGTTTATCGAGTCGGCTAGCGGGAGGAGTCAATGAGCAGTTCTTC.

This CDR3 is CASSHPLLAGLPIIAKNIQYF. Written as DNA, the CDR3 is TGTGCCAGCAGCCATCCCTTACTAGCGGGATTACCAATTATAGCCAAAAACATTCAGTACTTC. This rearrangement joins TRBV7-3 to TRBJ2-4, with TRBD2 identical over 10 bases. The CDR3 covers 21 residues. After removal of 5 bases from V and 0 bases from J, the junction contained 19 bases not matched to a gene. Germline CDR1 SGHTA, CDR2 FQGTGA.

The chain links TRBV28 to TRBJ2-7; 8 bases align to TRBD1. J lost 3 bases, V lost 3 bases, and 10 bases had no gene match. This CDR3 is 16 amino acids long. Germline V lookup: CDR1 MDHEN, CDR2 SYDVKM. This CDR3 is CASSFADYRGIYEQYF. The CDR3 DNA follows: TGTGCCAGCAGTTTTGCGGACTACAGGGGGATCTACGAGCAGTACTTC.

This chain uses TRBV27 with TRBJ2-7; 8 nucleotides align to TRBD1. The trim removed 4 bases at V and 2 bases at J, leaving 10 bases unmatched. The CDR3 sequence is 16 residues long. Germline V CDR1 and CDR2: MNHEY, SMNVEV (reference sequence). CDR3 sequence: CASSSPDREGTYEQYF. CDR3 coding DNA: TGTGCCAGCAGTTCCCCGGACAGGGAAGGAACCTACGAGCAGTACTTC.

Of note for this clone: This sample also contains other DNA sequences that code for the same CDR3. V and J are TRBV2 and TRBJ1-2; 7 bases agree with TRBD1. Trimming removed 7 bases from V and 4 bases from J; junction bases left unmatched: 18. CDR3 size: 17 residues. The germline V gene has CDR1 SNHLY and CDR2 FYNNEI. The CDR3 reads CASIQGGGTAPGYGYTF. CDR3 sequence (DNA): TGTGCCAGCATCCAAGGCGGGGGGACAGCGCCCGGCTATGGCTACACCTTC.

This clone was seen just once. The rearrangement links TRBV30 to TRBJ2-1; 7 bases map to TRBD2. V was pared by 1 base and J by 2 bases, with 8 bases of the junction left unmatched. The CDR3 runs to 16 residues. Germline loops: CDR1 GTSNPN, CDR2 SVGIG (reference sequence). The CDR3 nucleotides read TGTGCCTGGAGTGAGTCCTCCGGGACTACCTACAATGAGCAGTTCTTC. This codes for CAWSESSGTTYNEQFF.

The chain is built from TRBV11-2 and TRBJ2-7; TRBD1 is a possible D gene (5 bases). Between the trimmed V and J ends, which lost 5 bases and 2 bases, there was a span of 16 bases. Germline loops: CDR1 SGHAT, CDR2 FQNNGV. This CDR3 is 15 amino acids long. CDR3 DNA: TGTGCCAGCAGCACCATGGGGCGGCAAGCCTACGAGCAGTACTTC. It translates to CASSTMGRQAYEQYF.

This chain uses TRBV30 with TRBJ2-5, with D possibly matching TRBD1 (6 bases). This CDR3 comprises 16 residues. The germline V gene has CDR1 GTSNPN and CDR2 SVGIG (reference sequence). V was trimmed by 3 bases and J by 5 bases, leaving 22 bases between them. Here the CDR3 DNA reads TGTGCCTGGAGAGACCTATTATCAGGGGCCGGGGAGACCCAGTACTTC. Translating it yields CAWRDLLSGAGETQYF.

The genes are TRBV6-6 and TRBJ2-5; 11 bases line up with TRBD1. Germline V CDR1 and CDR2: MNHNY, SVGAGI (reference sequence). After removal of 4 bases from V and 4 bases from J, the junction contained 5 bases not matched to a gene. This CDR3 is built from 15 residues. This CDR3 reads CASSSPGQGGETQYF. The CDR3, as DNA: TGTGCCAGCAGTTCGCCGGGACAGGGGGGAGAGACCCAGTACTTC.

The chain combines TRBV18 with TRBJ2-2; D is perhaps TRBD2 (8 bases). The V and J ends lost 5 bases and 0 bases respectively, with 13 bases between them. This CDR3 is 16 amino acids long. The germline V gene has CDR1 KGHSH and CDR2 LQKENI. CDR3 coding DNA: TGTGCCAGCTCAACGGGAGGGACAGCGAACACCGGGGAGCTGTTTTTT. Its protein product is CASSTGGTANTGELFF.

For the CDR3, the DNA is TGTGCCAGCAGCCAGGACAAGACAGGGGGAGAGACCCAGTACTTC. Amino acids: CASSQDKTGGETQYF. The V call is TRBV14, the J call TRBJ2-5; TRBD1 matches 9 bases. J was trimmed by 4 bases and V by 3 bases; bases with no gene match: 6. The CDR3 contains 15 residues. The germline V gene has CDR1 SGHDN and CDR2 FVKESK. Combining the CDR3 with reference TRBV14 and TRBJ2-5 gives the whole variable domain EAGVTQFPSHSVIEKGQTVTLRCDPISGHDNLYWYRRVMGKEIKFLLHFVKESKQDESGMPNNRFLAERTGGTYSTLKVQPAELEDSGVYFCASSQDKTGGETQYFGPGTRLLVL.

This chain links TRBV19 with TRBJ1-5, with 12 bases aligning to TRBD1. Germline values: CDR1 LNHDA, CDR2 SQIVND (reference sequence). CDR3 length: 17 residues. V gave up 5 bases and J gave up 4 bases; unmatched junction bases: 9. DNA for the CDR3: TGTGCCAGTAGTCCCGGGACAGGGGGCGTCCGAAATCAGCCCCAGCATTTT. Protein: CASSPGTGGVRNQPQHF.

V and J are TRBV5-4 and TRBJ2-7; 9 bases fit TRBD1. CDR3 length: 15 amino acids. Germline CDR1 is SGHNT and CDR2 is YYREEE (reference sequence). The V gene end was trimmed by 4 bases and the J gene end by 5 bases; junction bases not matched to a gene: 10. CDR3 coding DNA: TGTGCCAGCAGCCTTGACAGGGGGAAGGTCGACGAGCAGTACTTC. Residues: CASSLDRGKVDEQYF.

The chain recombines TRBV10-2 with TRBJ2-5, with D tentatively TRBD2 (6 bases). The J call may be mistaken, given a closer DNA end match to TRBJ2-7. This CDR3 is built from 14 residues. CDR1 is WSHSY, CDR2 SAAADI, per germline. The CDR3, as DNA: TGCGCCAGCAGTGTGTCGCGGGATCGGTACGAGCAGTACTTC. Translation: CASSVSRDRYEQYF.

The CDR3 sequence is CASSEFQGGELFF. DNA of the CDR3: TGTGCCAGCAGTGAATTCCAGGGCGGGGAGCTGTTTTTT. This chain uses TRBV2 with TRBJ2-2, with a weak D call TRBD1 (5 bases). The CDR3 is 13 amino acids. Germline loops: CDR1 SNHLY, CDR2 FYNNEI. V shed 2 bases and J shed 7 bases, with 8 bases lying between them.

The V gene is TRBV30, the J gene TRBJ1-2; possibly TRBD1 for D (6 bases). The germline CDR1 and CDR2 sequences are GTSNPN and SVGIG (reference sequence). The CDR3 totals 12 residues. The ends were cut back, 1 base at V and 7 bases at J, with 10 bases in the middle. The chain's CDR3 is CAWSEGHSGYTF. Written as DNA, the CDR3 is TGTGCCTGGAGTGAGGGACATTCTGGCTACACCTTC.